This T cell receptor beta chain stems from a study of blood T cell repertoires in COVID-19. Overall study context: Acute and convalescent COVID-19 specimens originated in the United States, Italy and Spain. T cells, B-cell-depleted T cells, or PBMCs provided the cDNA or gDNA that served as material.

Germline CDR1 and CDR2: KGHSH and LQKENI. The CDR3 spans 13 residues. V lost 1 base and J 8 bases, leaving 8 bases between the germline ends. Per the original data handling: Estimation of nucleated cell counts was performed using reference gene primer amplification. Repertoires were generated with immunoSEQ multiplex PCR, while TCRdb's copy carries only in-frame clones and drops some. That table is the source of V, J and clone size, and D and trimming were worked out from the DNA. The sample yields around 74,000 clones, roughly 89% seen once. V gene TRBV18 combines with J gene TRBJ2-2; D remains ambiguous. The receptor was isolated from a man aged 30 to 39 with acute or convalescent COVID-19. Sequencing input: peripheral blood. CDR3 in DNA: TGTGCCAGCTCACCACAGGAGAGTGGGGAGCTGTTTTTT. Translated: CASSPQESGELFF.